The rows below give T cell receptor beta chains drawn from one sample of a study of T cell responses to AZD1222 COVID-19 vaccine. The assay was immunoSEQ multiplex PCR, and TCRdb's table has in-frame clones only and misses some. The sample includes some 120,000 clones, around 87% of them seen just once. The sequenced sample was peripheral blood, obtained on day 0 of AZD1222 vaccination. The receptor source for this set is an adult in good health. Both conserved end residues are part of each CDR3. Each record gives: D gene, V gene, clone size, J gene, CDR3 DNA, CDR3 protein. D genes are given only for firm matches. Some rows have no size entry. The others give once, few or many, or a class for an expanded clone.

>TRBD1|TRBV28|.|TRBJ1-2
TGTGCCAGCAGTTTACCGGACAGGGGCTACACCTTC
CASSLPDRGYTF
>.|TRBV7-8|.|TRBJ2-1
TGTGCCAGCAGCCCCCCGGGGGACTTGAGATACAATGAGCAGTTCTTC
CASSPPGDLRYNEQFF
>TRBD1|TRBV2|.|TRBJ1-4
TGTGCCAGCAGTTGGACAGGGGTTGGTGAAAAACTGTTTTTT
CASSWTGVGEKLFF
>.|TRBV30|.|TRBJ2-7
TGTGCCTGGAGTGTACTGGGGTACGAGCAGTACTTC
CAWSVLGYEQYF
>TRBD1|TRBV27|.|TRBJ2-7
TGTGCCAGCAGGTCGACAGGGGGTTACGAGCAGTACTTC
CASRSTGGYEQYF
>TRBD1|TRBV18|.|TRBJ2-7
TGTGCCAGCTCACGGGGACAGGCTTCCTCCTACGAGCAGTACTTC
CASSRGQASSYEQYF
>.|TRBV5-1|.|TRBJ2-5
TGCGCCAGCAGCTTGCGACAGGCCGCCCGGGAGACCCAGTACTTC
CASSLRQAARETQYF
>TRBD1|TRBV6-5|.|TRBJ1-2
TGTGCCAGCCGGACAGGGTCCGATAACTATGGCTACACCTTC
CASRTGSDNYGYTF
>.|TRBV3-1/TRBV3-2|.|TRBJ1-1
TGTGCCAGCAGCCGCAGGGTTAACACTGAAGCTTTCTTT
CASSRRVNTEAFF
>.|TRBV7-8|.|TRBJ1-1
TGTGCCAGCAGCTCGGGGTCTCCTCGGGACACTGAAGCTTTCTTT
CASSSGSPRDTEAFF
>.|TRBV24-1|.|TRBJ1-3
TGTGCCACCAGTGGGAGGGACAACTCTGGAAACACCATATATTTT
CATSGRDNSGNTIYF
>.|TRBV27|once|TRBJ2-2
TGTGCCAGCAGTTTAAGAGGCAGATCCTATGGGGAGCTGTTTTTT
CASSLRGRSYGELFF
>.|TRBV18|.|TRBJ2-2
TGTGCCAGCTCACCAAGAGTCGCACAGTCCGGGGAGCTGTTTTTT
CASSPRVAQSGELFF
>TRBD2|TRBV9|.|TRBJ2-3
TGTGCCAGCAGCTCGGGACTAGCGGCTAGCACAGATACGCAGTATTTT
CASSSGLAASTDTQYF